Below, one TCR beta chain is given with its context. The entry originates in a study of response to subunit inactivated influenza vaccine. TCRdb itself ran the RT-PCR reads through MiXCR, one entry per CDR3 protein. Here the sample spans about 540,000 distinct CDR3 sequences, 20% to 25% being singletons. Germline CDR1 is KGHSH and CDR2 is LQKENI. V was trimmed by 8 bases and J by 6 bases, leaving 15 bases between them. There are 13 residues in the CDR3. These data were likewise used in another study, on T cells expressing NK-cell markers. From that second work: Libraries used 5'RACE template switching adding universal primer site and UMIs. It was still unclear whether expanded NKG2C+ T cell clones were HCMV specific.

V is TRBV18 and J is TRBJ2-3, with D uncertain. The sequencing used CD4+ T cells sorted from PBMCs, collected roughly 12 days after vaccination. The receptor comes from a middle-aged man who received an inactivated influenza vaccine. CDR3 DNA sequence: TGTGCCAGCCGCACCCGGCGGACGGATACGCAGTATTTT. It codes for CASRTRRTDTQYF.